This entry describes one T cell receptor (beta chain). TCRdb reprocessed the reads with MiXCR, giving one entry per CDR3 protein. The sample lists under 350,000 distinct CDR3 sequences, roughly 9.3% occurring once. This sample was included in a study of T cell repertoires in cytomegalovirus infection. V was clipped by 8 bases and J by 4 bases; unmatched bases: 6. This CDR3 comprises 13 residues. Germline CDR1 reads SNHLY; CDR2 reads FYNNEI. The sample taken for sequencing was PBMCs. The TCR originated in a human donor in good health (CMV status not recorded). Some clones in this sample may be carry-over from other donors' samples. The rearrangement uses TRBV2 and TRBJ2-7, with TRBD1 matching over 9 bases. Here the CDR3 reads CASLLTGGYEQYV. The CDR3 DNA is TGTGCCAGCCTACTGACAGGGGGGTACGAGCAGTACGTC.